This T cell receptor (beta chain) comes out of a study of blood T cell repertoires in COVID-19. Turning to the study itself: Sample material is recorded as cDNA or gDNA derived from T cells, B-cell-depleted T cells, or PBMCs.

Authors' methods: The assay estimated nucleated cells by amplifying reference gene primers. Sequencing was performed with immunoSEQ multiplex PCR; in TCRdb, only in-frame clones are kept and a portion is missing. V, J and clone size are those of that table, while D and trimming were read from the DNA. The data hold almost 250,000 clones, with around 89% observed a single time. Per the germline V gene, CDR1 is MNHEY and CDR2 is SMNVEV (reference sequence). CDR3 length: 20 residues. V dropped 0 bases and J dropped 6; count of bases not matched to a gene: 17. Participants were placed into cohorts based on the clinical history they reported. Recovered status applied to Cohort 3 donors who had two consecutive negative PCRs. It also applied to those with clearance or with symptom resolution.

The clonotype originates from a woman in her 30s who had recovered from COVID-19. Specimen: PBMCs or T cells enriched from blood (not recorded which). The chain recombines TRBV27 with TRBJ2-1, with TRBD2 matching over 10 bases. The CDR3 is CASSLSLSASGRTISNEQFF. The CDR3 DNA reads TGTGCCAGCAGTTTATCGTTGTCGGCTAGCGGGAGAACGATCTCCAATGAGCAGTTCTTC.